Detailed here is one T cell receptor (beta chain). Its target is not known. The repertoire was sequenced with immunoSEQ multiplex PCR; TCRdb's copy has only in-frame clones and lacks some. Of 400,000 or so clones in the sample, 96% were seen once. The data originate from a study of shared clonotypes between healthy human individuals. From germline, CDR1 is SQVTM and CDR2 ANQGSEA. V was cut by 0 bases and J by 4 bases, with 18 bases left in between. CDR3 length: 16 amino acids. Notes on the study in general: An anticipated effect of sequencing depth on clonotype sharing among donors was recognized. Tissue TCR repertoires likely differ from these blood-only repertoires. Clonotypes shared by all four donors outscored non-shared clonotypes in generation probability. Genetic and exposure-history diversity was limited by the small donor number.

What was sequenced was memory CD8+ T cells sorted from blood. Subset given: CD45RO+ cells pooled with CCR7-negative TemRA cells. This receptor was identified in a man aged 25 to 40 in good health. J is TRBJ2-5 and V is TRBV29-1, with D perhaps matching TRBD2 (5 bases). CDR3 DNA sequence: TGCAGCGTTGAAGAAAAGATCACTTCCCGGGGAGAGACCCAGTACTTC. This codes for CSVEEKITSRGETQYF.